This T cell receptor (beta chain) appears in the sequencing data of a study of blood T cell repertoires in COVID-19. Overall study: T cells, B-cell-depleted T cells, or PBMCs supplied cDNA or gDNA.

Between the trimmed V and J ends, which lost 5 bases and 11 bases, there was a span of 7 bases. Germline V gene sequence: CDR1 MDHEN, CDR2 SYDVKM. The CDR3 extends over 10 amino acids. TCRdb's copy holds only in-frame clones and misses some; the assay was immunoSEQ multiplex PCR. The table records approximately 24,000 clones, approximately 94% of them present only once. Sequencing input: peripheral blood. The genes are TRBV28 and TRBJ2-1; D may be TRBD1 (5 bases). The receptor's source is a woman aged 50 to 60 with active COVID-19. CDR3 nucleotides: TGTGCCAGCAGTAGGACAAAGCAGTTCTTC. It specifies CASSRTKQFF.